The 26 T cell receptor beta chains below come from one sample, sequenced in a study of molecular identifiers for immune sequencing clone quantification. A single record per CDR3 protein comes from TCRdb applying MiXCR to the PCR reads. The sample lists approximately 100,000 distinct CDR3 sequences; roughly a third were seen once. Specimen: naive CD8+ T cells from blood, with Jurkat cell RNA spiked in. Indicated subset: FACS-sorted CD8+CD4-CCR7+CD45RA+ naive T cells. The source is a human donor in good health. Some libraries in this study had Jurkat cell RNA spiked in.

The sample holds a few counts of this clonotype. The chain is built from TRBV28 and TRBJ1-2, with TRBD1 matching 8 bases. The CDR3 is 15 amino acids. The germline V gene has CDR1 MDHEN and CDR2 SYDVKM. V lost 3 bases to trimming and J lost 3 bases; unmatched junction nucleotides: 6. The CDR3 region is CASSLGQGAHYGYTF. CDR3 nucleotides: TGTGCCAGCAGTTTGGGCCAGGGGGCTCACTATGGCTACACCTTC.

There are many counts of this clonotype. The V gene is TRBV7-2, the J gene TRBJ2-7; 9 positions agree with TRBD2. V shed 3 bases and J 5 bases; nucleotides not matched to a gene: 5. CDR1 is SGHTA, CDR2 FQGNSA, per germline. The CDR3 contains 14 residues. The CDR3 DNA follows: TGTGCCAGCAGCTTTGCGGGAGGGCCCCACGAGCAGTACTTC. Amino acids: CASSFAGGPHEQYF.

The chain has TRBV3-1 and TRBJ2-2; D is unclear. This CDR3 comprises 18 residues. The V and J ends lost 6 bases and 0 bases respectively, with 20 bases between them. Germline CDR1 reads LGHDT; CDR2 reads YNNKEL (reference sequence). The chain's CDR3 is CASSQAYWLSTNTGELFF. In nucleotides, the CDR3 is TGTGCCAGCAGTCAGGCATATTGGCTTAGCACGAACACCGGGGAGCTGTTTTTT. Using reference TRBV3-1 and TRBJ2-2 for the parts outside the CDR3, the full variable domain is DTAVSQTPKYLVTQMGNDKSIKCEQNLGHDTMYWYKQDSKKFLKIMFSYNNKELIINETVPNRFSPKSPDKAHLNLHINSLELGDSAVYFCASSQAYWLSTNTGELFFGEGSRLTVL.

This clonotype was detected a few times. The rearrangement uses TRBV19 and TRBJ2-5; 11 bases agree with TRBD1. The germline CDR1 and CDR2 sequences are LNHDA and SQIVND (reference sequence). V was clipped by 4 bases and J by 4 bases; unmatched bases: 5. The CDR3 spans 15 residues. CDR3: CASSTRTGGRETQYF. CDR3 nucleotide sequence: TGTGCCAGTAGTACCCGGACAGGGGGCCGAGAGACCCAGTACTTC.

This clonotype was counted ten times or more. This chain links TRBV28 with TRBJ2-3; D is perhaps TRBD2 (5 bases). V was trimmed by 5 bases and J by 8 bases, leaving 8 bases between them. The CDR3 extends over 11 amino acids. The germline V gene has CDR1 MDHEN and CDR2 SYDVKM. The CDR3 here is CASSPEGTQYF. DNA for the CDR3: TGTGCCAGCAGTCCCGAGGGTACGCAGTATTTT.

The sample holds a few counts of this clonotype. Written as DNA, the CDR3 is TGTGCCGGAGGGGGGCATCCCCCTAGCACAGATACGCAGTATTTT. Its protein product is CAGGGHPPSTDTQYF. The chain uses TRBV6-2 or TRBV6-3 and TRBJ2-3; D tentatively reads TRBD1 or TRBD2 (6 bases each). V was cut by 11 bases and J by 0 bases, with 18 bases left in between. The length of the CDR3 is 15 residues. Germline CDR1 is MNHEY and CDR2 is SVGEGT.

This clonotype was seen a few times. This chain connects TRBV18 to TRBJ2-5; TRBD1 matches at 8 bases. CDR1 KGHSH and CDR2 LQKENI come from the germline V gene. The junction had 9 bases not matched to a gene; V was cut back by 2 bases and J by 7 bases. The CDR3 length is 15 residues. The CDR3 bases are TGTGCCAGCTCACCAGGACAGGGCGATATTCGGACCCAGTACTTC. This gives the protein CASSPGQGDIRTQYF.

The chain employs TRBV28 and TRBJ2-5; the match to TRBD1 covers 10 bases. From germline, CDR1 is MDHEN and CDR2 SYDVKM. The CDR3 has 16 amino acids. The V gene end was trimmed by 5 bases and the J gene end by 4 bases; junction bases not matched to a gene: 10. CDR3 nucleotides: TGTGCCAGCAGTCTAACCGGGACAGGGGTCTCAGAGACCCAGTACTTC. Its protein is CASSLTGTGVSETQYF.

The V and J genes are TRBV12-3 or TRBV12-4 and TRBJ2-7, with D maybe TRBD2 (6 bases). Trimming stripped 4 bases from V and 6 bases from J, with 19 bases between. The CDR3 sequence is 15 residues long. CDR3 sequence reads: CASSSIDRPEGEQYF. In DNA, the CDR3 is TGTGCCAGCAGTTCCATCGACCGGCCGGAGGGCGAGCAGTACTTC.

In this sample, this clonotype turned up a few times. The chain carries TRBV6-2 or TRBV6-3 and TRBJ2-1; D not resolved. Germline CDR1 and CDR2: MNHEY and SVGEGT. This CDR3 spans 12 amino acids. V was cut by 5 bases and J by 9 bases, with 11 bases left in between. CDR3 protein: CASSALLGEQFF. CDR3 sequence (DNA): TGTGCCAGCAGTGCCCTACTGGGTGAGCAGTTCTTC.

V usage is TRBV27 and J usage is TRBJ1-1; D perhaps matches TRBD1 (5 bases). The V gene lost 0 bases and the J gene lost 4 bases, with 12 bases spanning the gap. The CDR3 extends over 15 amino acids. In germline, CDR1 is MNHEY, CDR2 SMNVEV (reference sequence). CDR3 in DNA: TGTGCCAGCAGTTTATCAAGGGGAACGAGCACTGAAGCTTTCTTT. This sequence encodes CASSLSRGTSTEAFF.

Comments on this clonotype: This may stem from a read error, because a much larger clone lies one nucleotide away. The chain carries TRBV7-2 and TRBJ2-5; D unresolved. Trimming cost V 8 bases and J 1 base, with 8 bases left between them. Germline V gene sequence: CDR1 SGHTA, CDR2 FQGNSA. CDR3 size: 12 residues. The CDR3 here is CASLDFQETQYF. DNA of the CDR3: TGTGCCAGCCTAGATTTCCAAGAGACCCAGTACTTC.

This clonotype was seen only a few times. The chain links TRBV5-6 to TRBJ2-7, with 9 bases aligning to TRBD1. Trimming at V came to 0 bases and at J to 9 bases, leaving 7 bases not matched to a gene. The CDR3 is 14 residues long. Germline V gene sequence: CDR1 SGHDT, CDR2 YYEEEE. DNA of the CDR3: TGTGCCAGCAGCTTGGTGGGACAGGGAGATGCGCAGTACTTC. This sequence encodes CASSLVGQGDAQYF. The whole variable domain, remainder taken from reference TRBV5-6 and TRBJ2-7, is DAGVTQSPTHLIKTRGQQVTLRCSPKSGHDTVSWYQQALGQGPQFIFQYYEEEERQRGNFPDRFSGHQFPNYSSELNVNALLLGDSALYLCASSLVGQGDAQYFGPGTRLTVT.

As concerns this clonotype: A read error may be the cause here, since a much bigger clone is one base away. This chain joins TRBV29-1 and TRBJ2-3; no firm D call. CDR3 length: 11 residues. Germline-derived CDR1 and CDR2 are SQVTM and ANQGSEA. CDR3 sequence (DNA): TGCGGCGTTGAGGACACAGATACGCAGTATTTT. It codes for CGVEDTDTQYF.

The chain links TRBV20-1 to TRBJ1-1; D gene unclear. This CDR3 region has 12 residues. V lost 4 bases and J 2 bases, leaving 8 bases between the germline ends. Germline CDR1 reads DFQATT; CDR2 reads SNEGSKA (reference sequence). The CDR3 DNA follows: TGCAGTGCTACCGCCGTAAACACTGAAGCTTTCTTT. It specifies CSATAVNTEAFF.

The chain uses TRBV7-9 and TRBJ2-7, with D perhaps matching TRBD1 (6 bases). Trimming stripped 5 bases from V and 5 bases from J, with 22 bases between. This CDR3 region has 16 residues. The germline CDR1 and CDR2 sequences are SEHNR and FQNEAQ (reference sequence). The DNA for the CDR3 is TGTGCCAGCAGCCAAGCTTCCTGGGACCCAGGGGACGAGCAGTACTTC. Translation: CASSQASWDPGDEQYF.

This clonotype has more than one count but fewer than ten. CDR3 sequence: CSASGSAHEQYF. The CDR3 DNA reads as TGCAGTGCTAGCGGCTCGGCACACGAGCAGTACTTC. The chain uses TRBV20-1 and TRBJ2-7; D gene uncertain. The CDR3 sequence is 12 residues long. With 3 bases removed from V and 5 bases from J, the gap between germline ends came to 11 bases. Germline V gene sequence: CDR1 DFQATT, CDR2 SNEGSKA (reference sequence).

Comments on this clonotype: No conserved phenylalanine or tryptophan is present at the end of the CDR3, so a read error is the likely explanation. CDR3 amino acids: CASSQGSMAEAFV. CDR3 DNA: TGTGCCAGCAGCCAAGGAAGCATGGCTGAAGCTTTCGTT. V and J are TRBV4-2 and TRBJ1-1; no firm D call. Germline V gene data show CDR1 as LGHNA and CDR2 as YNFKEQ. The CDR3 covers 13 residues. The ends were cut back, 1 base at V and 6 bases at J, with 9 bases in the middle.

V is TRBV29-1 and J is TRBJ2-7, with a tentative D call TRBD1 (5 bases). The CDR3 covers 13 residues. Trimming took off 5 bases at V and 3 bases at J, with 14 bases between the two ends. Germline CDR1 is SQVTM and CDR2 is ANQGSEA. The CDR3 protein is CSVSDSLNYEQYF. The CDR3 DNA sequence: TGCAGCGTTTCAGACAGTTTAAACTACGAGCAGTACTTC.

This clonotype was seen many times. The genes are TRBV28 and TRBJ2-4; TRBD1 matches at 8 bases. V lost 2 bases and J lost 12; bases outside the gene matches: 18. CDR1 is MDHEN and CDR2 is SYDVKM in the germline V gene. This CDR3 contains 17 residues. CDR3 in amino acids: CASSLGVRDRRAPSQYF. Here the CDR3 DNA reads TGTGCCAGCAGTTTAGGGGTCCGGGACAGGCGGGCACCTAGTCAGTACTTC.

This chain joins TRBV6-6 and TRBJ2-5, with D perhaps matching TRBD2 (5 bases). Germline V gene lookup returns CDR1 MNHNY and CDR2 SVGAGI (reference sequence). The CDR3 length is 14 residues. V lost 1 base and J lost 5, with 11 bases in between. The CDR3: CASSYFGSEETQYF. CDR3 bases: TGTGCCAGCAGTTACTTTGGGAGCGAGGAGACCCAGTACTTC.

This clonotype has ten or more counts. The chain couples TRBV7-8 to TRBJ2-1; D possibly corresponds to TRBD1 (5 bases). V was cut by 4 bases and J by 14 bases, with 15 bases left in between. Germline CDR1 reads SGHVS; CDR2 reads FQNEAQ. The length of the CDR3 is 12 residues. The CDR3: CASSSPPGSKFF. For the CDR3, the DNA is TGTGCCAGCAGCTCCCCCCCAGGGTCTAAGTTCTTC.

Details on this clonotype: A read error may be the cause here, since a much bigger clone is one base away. CDR3: CASSLAQSYGYAF. The CDR3 DNA follows: TGCGCCAGCAGCTTGGCGCAGTCCTATGGCTACGCCTTC. This sequence joins TRBV5-1 and TRBJ1-2; no definite D call. This CDR3 region has 13 residues. The V gene's germline CDR1 is SGHRS and CDR2 YFSETQ.

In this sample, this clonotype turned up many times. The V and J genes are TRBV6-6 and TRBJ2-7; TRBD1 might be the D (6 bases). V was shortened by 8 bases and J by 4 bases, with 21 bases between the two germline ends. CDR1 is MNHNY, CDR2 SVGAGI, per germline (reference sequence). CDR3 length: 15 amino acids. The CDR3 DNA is TGTGCCAGCGCCCGGAGAGAGGGGGTATGGTACGAGCAGTACTTC. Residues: CASARREGVWYEQYF.

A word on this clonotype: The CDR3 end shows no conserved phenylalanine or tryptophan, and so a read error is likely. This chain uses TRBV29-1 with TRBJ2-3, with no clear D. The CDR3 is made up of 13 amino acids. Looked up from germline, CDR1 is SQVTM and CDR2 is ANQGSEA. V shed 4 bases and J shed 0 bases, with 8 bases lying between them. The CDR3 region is CSVGSRSTDTQYY. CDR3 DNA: TGCAGCGTTGGGAGTAGGAGCACAGATACGCAGTATTAT.

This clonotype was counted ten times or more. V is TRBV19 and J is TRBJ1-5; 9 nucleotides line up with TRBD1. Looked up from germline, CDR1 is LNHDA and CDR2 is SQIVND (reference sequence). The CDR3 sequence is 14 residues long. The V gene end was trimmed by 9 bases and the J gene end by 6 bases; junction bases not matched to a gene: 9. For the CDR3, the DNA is TGTGCCAGCAAGGACAGGGGAGGTGGTCAGCCCCAGCATTTT. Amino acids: CASKDRGGGQPQHF. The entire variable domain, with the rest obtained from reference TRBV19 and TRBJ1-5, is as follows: DGGITQSPKYLFRKEGQNVTLSCEQNLNHDAMYWYRQDPGQGLRLIYYSQIVNDFQKGDIAEGYSVSREKKESFPLTVTSAQKNPTAFYLCASKDRGGGQPQHFGDGTRLSIL.